These 30 T cell receptor beta chains originate from one sample sequenced in a study of pediatric ulcerative colitis. Here immunoSEQ multiplex PCR was the method, and the copy in TCRdb shows in-frame clones only, minus some. The sample records tens of thousands of clones, around 85% being singletons. Sequencing was done on a sample of blood. Source of these receptors: a boy aged 5-17 years with severe ulcerative colitis.

This chain links TRBV5-6 with TRBJ1-6, with 7 bases matching TRBD1. The ends lost 0 bases at V and 7 bases at J; junction bases unmatched: 4. This CDR3 has 15 residues. CDR1 SGHDT and CDR2 YYEEEE come from the germline V gene. The CDR3 DNA is TGTGCCAGCAGCTTGGGACAGGGTCTAAATTCACCCCTCCACTTT. It codes for CASSLGQGLNSPLHF. The full variable domain, rest sourced from reference TRBV5-6 and TRBJ1-6, is DAGVTQSPTHLIKTRGQQVTLRCSPKSGHDTVSWYQQALGQGPQFIFQYYEEEERQRGNFPDRFSGHQFPNYSSELNVNALLLGDSALYLCASSLGQGLNSPLHFGNGTRLTVT.

The chain uses TRBV29-1 and TRBJ2-1; D ambiguous. Deletions cut 2 bases from V and 8 bases from J, with 7 bases between. This CDR3 is built from 11 residues. The V gene's germline CDR1 is SQVTM and CDR2 ANQGSEA. The CDR3 sequence is CSVENSDEQFF. CDR3 DNA sequence: TGCAGCGTTGAAAATAGTGATGAGCAGTTCTTC.

V usage is TRBV9 and J usage is TRBJ1-2; 7 bases match TRBD1. The V gene end was trimmed by 4 bases and the J gene end by 6 bases; junction bases not matched to a gene: 9. Germline V gene sequence: CDR1 SGDLS, CDR2 YYNGEE. The CDR3 covers 14 residues. CDR3 bases: TGTGCCAGCAGCCGCTCCGGGACAGATAATGGCTACACCTTC. Its translation is CASSRSGTDNGYTF.

The chain has TRBV5-4 and TRBJ1-5, with D possibly TRBD1 on 6 matching bases. V was trimmed by 4 bases and J by 7 bases, leaving 18 bases between them. Germline V gene sequence: CDR1 SGHNT, CDR2 YYREEE (reference sequence). This CDR3 is built from 15 residues. CDR3 coding DNA: TGTGCCAGCAGCGCATACAGGACAGTAAAACAGCCCCAGCATTTT. This sequence encodes CASSAYRTVKQPQHF.

This clone appeared once. The rearrangement links TRBV6-6 to TRBJ2-7, with D unclear. The V end was cut by 0 bases, the J end by 1 base, with 7 bases between. The CDR3 is 14 residues long. CDR1 and CDR2 (germline): MNHNY, SVGAGI (reference sequence). The CDR3 region has the DNA TGTGCCAGCAGTTACTCCTACGAGTCCTACGAGCAGTACTTC. Translation: CASSYSYESYEQYF.

The rearrangement uses TRBV19 and TRBJ2-1; the match to TRBD2 covers 7 bases. The germline V gene has CDR1 LNHDA and CDR2 SQIVND (reference sequence). J lost 8 bases, V lost 3 bases, and 10 bases had no gene match. CDR3 length: 15 residues. The CDR3 DNA reads as TGTGCCAGTAGTATTGAGGTCGGGAGGATAGATGAGCAGTTCTTC. Translation: CASSIEVGRIDEQFF.

CDR3 sequence reads: CASSPQDNSNQPQHF. The CDR3 bases are TGTGCCAGCAGCCCCCAGGACAATAGCAATCAGCCCCAGCATTTT. The V and J genes are TRBV9 and TRBJ1-5; a weak D match, TRBD1 (5 bases). The length of the CDR3 is 15 residues. CDR1 and CDR2 from the germline V gene are SGDLS and YYNGEE. V gave up 4 bases and J gave up 0 bases, with 11 bases separating them.

This chain connects TRBV6-1 to TRBJ2-1, with 9 nucleotides matching TRBD2. With V trimmed by 7 bases and J by 4 bases, 8 bases remained unmatched. In germline, CDR1 is MNHNS, CDR2 SASEGT. This CDR3 spans 15 amino acids. DNA of the CDR3: TGTGCCAGCACTGGCACTAGCGGGCCGTACAATGAGCAGTTCTTC. It is translated as CASTGTSGPYNEQFF.

The chain carries TRBV27 and TRBJ2-2; a possible D gene is TRBD2 (5 bases). Germline CDR1 and CDR2: MNHEY and SMNVEV (reference sequence). The CDR3 contains 15 residues. The V gene lost 6 bases and the J gene lost 0 bases, with 11 bases spanning the gap. In DNA form, the CDR3 reads TGTGCCAGCAGGCCGGGGTACGCGAACACCGGGGAGCTGTTTTTT. It translates to CASRPGYANTGELFF.

The rearrangement joins TRBV10-3 to TRBJ2-1; the D is unclear. The germline V gene has CDR1 ENHRY and CDR2 SYGVKD. The CDR3 runs 16 residues. Deletions cut 10 bases from V and 5 bases from J, with 24 bases between. CDR3 sequence: CATGQSYTGRDNEQFF. The CDR3 DNA follows: TGTGCCACCGGCCAGTCGTACACCGGTCGGGACAATGAGCAGTTCTTC.

The chain employs TRBV30 and TRBJ2-5, with TRBD2 as a possible D gene (6 bases). Germline V gene sequence: CDR1 GTSNPN, CDR2 SVGIG (reference sequence). V lost 2 bases and J 5 bases, leaving 12 bases between the germline ends. This CDR3 is built from 13 residues. The CDR3 bases are TGTGCCTGGAGTCCGGGACTTCGGGAGACCCAGTACTTC. Its translation is CAWSPGLRETQYF.

The chain recombines TRBV12-5 with TRBJ1-1, with no clear D. CDR1 is LGHNT and CDR2 is FRNRAP in the germline V gene. V lost 0 bases and J 2 bases, leaving 16 bases between the germline ends. The CDR3 has 17 residues. The CDR3 nucleotides are TGTGCTAGTGGTTTGGTATCCCCAAGCGGTTTAAACACTGAAGCTTTCTTT. This gives the protein CASGLVSPSGLNTEAFF.

The J gene is TRBJ1-1, the V gene TRBV5-1; the D is unclear. The V gene's germline CDR1 is SGHRS and CDR2 YFSETQ. The CDR3 sequence is 16 residues long. The V end was cut by 0 bases, the J end by 0 bases, with 12 bases between. DNA of the CDR3: TGCGCCAGCAGCTTGGTGGCAAACGTATTGAACACTGAAGCTTTCTTT. It encodes CASSLVANVLNTEAFF.

This clone was counted once. The chain combines TRBV6-6 with TRBJ1-1; D may be TRBD1 (5 bases). There are 12 residues in the CDR3. Germline V CDR1 and CDR2: MNHNY, SVGAGI (reference sequence). V was shortened by 5 bases and J by 7 bases, with 11 bases between the two germline ends. CDR3 DNA sequence: TGTGCCAGCAGTGCCCAGGGAAATGAAGCTTTCTTT. This codes for CASSAQGNEAFF.

The V call is TRBV7-9, the J call TRBJ2-5; 8 bases line up with TRBD1. CDR3 size: 15 residues. V was pared by 1 base and J by 5 bases, with 6 bases of the junction left unmatched. Germline lookup yields CDR1 SEHNR and CDR2 FQNEAQ (reference sequence). CDR3 region: CASSLDPGQAETQYF. DNA of the CDR3: TGTGCCAGCAGCTTAGACCCGGGACAGGCGGAGACCCAGTACTTC.

This chain connects TRBV30 to TRBJ2-2; D remains unclear. Germline loops: CDR1 GTSNPN, CDR2 SVGIG (reference sequence). The CDR3 is made up of 13 amino acids. V dropped 1 base and J dropped 2 bases, with 5 bases sitting between them. This CDR3 reads CAWSGSNTGELFF. In DNA form, the CDR3 reads TGTGCCTGGAGTGGATCCAACACCGGGGAGCTGTTTTTT.

The chain couples TRBV15 to TRBJ2-7, with 10 bases fitting TRBD2. Unmatched junction bases numbered 8, after V lost 0 bases and J lost 3 bases. This CDR3 comprises 17 residues. Germline V gene lookup returns CDR1 LNHNV and CDR2 YYDKDF (reference sequence). The CDR3 DNA sequence: TGTGCCACCAGCAGAGATCCCTCCCTAGCGGGGGACTACGAGCAGTACTTC. It codes for CATSRDPSLAGDYEQYF.

A single count supports this clone. This rearrangement joins TRBV5-4 to TRBJ2-1, with TRBD1 matching 7 bases. The CDR3 totals 13 residues. From germline, CDR1 is SGHNT and CDR2 YYREEE (reference sequence). V trimming: 0 bases; J trimming: 15 bases; junction bases outside the gene matches: 9. The CDR3 reads CASSLERTGAPFF. The CDR3 region has the DNA TGTGCCAGCAGCTTGGAGAGGACAGGTGCGCCGTTCTTC.

There are a few counts of this clone. The chain combines TRBV2 with TRBJ1-1; D gene unclear. Germline values: CDR1 SNHLY, CDR2 FYNNEI. The V gene lost 2 bases and the J gene lost 0 bases, with 7 bases spanning the gap. CDR3 length equals 14 residues. The CDR3 nucleotides are TGTGCCAGCAGTGAAACAGACATGAACACTGAAGCTTTCTTT. Translation: CASSETDMNTEAFF.

The rearrangement uses TRBV4-1 and TRBJ2-1, with TRBD2 identical over 13 bases. Germline assignment: CDR1 MGHRA and CDR2 YSYEKL. The CDR3 runs 17 residues. V shed 3 bases, J shed 3 bases, and the junction held 5 bases outside the gene matches. For the CDR3, the DNA is TGCGCCAGCAGCCATCCGCGGACTAGCGGGAGCTACAATGAGCAGTTCTTC. As protein: CASSHPRTSGSYNEQFF.

The sample holds a few counts of this clone. This chain uses TRBV15 with TRBJ1-4, with unresolved D. Trimming stripped 0 bases from V and 7 bases from J, with 6 bases between. Per germline, CDR1 LNHNV and CDR2 YYDKDF (reference sequence). The length of the CDR3 is 13 residues. The CDR3 bases are TGTGCCACCAGCAGAGATCCAGGTGAAAAACTGTTTTTT. Its translation is CATSRDPGEKLFF.

This clone has a handful of counts. The chain uses TRBV18 and TRBJ2-7, with 11 bases aligning to TRBD1. V trimming: 6 bases; J trimming: 6 bases; junction bases outside the gene matches: 7. The CDR3 is made up of 14 amino acids. CDR1 KGHSH and CDR2 LQKENI come from the germline V gene. The CDR3 here is CASSSGTGGGEQYF. The CDR3 DNA sequence: TGTGCCAGCTCCTCCGGGACAGGGGGAGGCGAGCAGTACTTC.

This chain links TRBV28 with TRBJ1-2; 11 bases are a match to TRBD1. The CDR3 has 19 amino acids. The J segment lost 1 base and the V segment lost 5 bases, leaving 15 bases of the junction unmatched. CDR1 is MDHEN and CDR2 is SYDVKM in the germline V gene. The CDR3 coding sequence is TGTGCCAGCAGTCCAACCCTGGGACAGGGGGGAGTGCATAACTATGGCTACACCTTC. It encodes CASSPTLGQGGVHNYGYTF.

This rearrangement joins TRBV15 to TRBJ1-4; TRBD1 is a possible D gene (5 bases). The CDR3 length is 13 residues. V lost 5 bases and J 8 bases, leaving 12 bases between the germline ends. Germline lookup yields CDR1 LNHNV and CDR2 YYDKDF (reference sequence). CDR3 protein: CATSYPGGEKLFF. In DNA form, the CDR3 reads TGTGCCACCAGCTATCCCGGGGGGGAAAAACTGTTTTTT. Full variable domain (remainder filled in from reference TRBV15 and TRBJ1-4): DAMVIQNPRYQVTQFGKPVTLSCSQTLNHNVMYWYQQKSSQAPKLLFHYYDKDFNNEADTPDNFQSRRPNTSFCFLDIRSPGLGDTAMYLCATSYPGGEKLFFGSGTQLSVL.

In its sample, this clone was seen a few times. V and J are TRBV25-1 and TRBJ1-1; maybe TRBD1 (5 bases). This CDR3 has 14 residues. Germline assignment: CDR1 MGHDK and CDR2 SYGVNS. V lost 6 bases and J 8 bases, leaving 19 bases between the germline ends. CDR3 residues: CASRRRDLGEEAFF. The CDR3 DNA follows: TGTGCCAGCAGACGCCGGGACTTGGGTGAGGAAGCTTTCTTT.

V and J are TRBV29-1 and TRBJ1-5; TRBD1 matches at 7 bases. After removal of 1 base from V and 8 bases from J, the junction contained 20 bases not matched to a gene. CDR3 length: 18 amino acids. Germline V CDR1 and CDR2: SQVTM, ANQGSEA. The CDR3 region has the DNA TGCAGCGTTGAAGGAGAAGATAATGTAGGACAGGAGGGTAAGCCCCAGCATTTT. Amino acids: CSVEGEDNVGQEGKPQHF.

This chain uses TRBV5-4 with TRBJ2-7; 9 bases match TRBD2. The V gene end was trimmed by 0 bases and the J gene end by 5 bases; junction bases not matched to a gene: 12. CDR1 and CDR2 from the germline V gene are SGHNT and YYREEE (reference sequence). The CDR3 has 17 amino acids. This CDR3 is CASSLVRPAGGQNEQYF. CDR3 nucleotide sequence: TGTGCCAGCAGCTTGGTTCGTCCGGCGGGAGGGCAAAACGAGCAGTACTTC.

V is TRBV7-8 and J is TRBJ2-3; D remains ambiguous. The germline gives CDR1 SGHVS, CDR2 FQNEAQ. Trimming removed 1 base at V and 6 bases at J, with 8 bases between. The length of the CDR3 is 13 residues. CDR3 in amino acids: CASSLVQPDTQYF. DNA for the CDR3: TGTGCCAGCAGCTTAGTGCAGCCCGATACGCAGTATTTT.

Here the CDR3 DNA reads TGTGCCAGCAGCTCCTTTGCAGGGGGAGGTACGCAGTATTTT. Protein sequence: CASSSFAGGGTQYF. The V call is TRBV7-6, the J call TRBJ2-3; a possible D gene is TRBD1 (7 bases). The CDR3 spans 14 residues. From germline, CDR1 is SGHVS and CDR2 FNYEAQ. The germline V and J ends were trimmed by 4 bases and 8 bases, with 16 bases remaining between them.

The V call is TRBV11-2, the J call TRBJ2-1; 11 bases match TRBD2. The CDR3 contains 16 residues. CDR1 SGHAT and CDR2 FQNNGV come from the germline V gene. Unmatched junction bases numbered 4, after V lost 5 bases and J lost 1 base. CDR3 loop: CASSQVAGGSYNEQFF. The DNA for the CDR3 is TGTGCCAGCAGCCAAGTAGCGGGAGGGTCCTACAATGAGCAGTTCTTC.